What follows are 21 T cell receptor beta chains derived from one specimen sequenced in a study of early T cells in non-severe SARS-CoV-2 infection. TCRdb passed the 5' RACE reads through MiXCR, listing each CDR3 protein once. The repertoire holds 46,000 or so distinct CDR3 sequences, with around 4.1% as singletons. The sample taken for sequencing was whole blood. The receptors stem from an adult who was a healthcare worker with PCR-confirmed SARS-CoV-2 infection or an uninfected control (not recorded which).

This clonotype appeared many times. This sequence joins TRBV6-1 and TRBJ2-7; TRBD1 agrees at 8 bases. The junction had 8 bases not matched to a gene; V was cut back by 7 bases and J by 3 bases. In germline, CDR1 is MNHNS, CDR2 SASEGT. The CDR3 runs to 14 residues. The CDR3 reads CASIGWGTGYEQYF. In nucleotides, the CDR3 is TGTGCCAGCATCGGATGGGGGACAGGCTACGAGCAGTACTTC.

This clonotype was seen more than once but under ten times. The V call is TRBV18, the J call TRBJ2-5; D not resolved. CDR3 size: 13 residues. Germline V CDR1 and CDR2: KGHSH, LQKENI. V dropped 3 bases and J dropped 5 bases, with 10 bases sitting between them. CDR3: CASSPTTMETQYF. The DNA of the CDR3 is TGTGCCAGCTCACCTACAACAATGGAGACCCAGTACTTC. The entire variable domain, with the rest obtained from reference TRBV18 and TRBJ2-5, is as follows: NAGVMQNPRHLVRRRGQEARLRCSPMKGHSHVYWYRQLPEEGLKFMVYLQKENIIDESGMPKERFSAEFPKEGPSILRIQQVVRGDSAAYFCASSPTTMETQYFGPGTRLLVL.

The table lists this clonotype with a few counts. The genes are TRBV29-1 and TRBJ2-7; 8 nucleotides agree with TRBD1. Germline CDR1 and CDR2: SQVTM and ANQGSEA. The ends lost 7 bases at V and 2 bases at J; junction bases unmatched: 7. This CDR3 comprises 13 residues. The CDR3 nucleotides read TGCAGCGCCCGGACAGGGATCCCCTACGAGCAGTACTTC. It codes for CSARTGIPYEQYF.

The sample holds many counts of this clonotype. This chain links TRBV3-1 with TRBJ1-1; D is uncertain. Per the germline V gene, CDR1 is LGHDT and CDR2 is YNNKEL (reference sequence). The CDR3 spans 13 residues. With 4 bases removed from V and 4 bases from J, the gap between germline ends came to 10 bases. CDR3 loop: CASSLIGLTEAFF. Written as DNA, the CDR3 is TGTGCCAGCAGCCTCATAGGCCTCACTGAAGCTTTCTTT.

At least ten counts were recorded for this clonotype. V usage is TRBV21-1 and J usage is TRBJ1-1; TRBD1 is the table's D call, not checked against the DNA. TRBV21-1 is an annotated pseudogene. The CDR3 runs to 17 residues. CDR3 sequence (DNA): TGTGCCAGCAGCCAGGGGACAGGGGACACCATGAACACTGAAGCTTTCTTT. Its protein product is CASSQGTGDTMNTEAFF.

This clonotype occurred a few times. The DNA for the CDR3 is TGTGCCAGCAGCCAAACCCCGGGACTTGAGCAGTTCTTC. This gives the protein CASSQTPGLEQFF. The chain joins TRBV7-3 to TRBJ2-1; a weak D match, TRBD2 (6 bases). The V and J ends lost 5 bases and 9 bases respectively, with 14 bases between them. The CDR3 has 13 amino acids. Germline lookup yields CDR1 SGHTA and CDR2 FQGTGA.

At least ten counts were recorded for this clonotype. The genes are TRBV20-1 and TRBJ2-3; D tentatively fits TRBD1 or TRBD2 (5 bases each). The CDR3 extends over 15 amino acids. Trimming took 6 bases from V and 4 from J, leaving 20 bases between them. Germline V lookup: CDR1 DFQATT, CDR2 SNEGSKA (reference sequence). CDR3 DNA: TGCAGTGCCCTCCCCCGGAGGCAGGGCCCAGATACGCAGTATTTT. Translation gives CSALPRRQGPDTQYF.

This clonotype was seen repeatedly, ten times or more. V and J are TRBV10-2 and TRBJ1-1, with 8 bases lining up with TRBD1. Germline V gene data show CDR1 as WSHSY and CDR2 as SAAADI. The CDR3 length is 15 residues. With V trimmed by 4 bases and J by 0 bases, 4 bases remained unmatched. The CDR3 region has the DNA TGCGCCAGCAGTGGGACAGGGTCGGTGAACACTGAAGCTTTCTTT. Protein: CASSGTGSVNTEAFF.

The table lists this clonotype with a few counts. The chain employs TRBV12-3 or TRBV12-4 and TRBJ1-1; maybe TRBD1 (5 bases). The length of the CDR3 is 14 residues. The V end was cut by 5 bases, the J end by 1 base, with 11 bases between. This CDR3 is CASSRGLWNTEAFF. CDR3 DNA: TGTGCCAGCAGTCGGGGACTTTGGAACACTGAAGCTTTCTTT.

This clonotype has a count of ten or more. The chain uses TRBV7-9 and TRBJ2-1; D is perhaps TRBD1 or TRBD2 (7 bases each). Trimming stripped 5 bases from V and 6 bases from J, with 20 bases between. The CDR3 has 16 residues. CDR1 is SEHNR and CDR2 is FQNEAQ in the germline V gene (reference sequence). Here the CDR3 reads CASSPPGRGGGNEQFF. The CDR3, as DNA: TGTGCCAGCAGCCCCCCCGGCAGGGGGGGTGGCAATGAGCAGTTCTTC.

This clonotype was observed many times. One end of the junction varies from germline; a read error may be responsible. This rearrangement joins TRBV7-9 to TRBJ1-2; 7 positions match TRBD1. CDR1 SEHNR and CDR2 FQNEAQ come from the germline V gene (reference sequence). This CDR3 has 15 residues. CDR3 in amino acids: CASSPYTGTAAVWDF. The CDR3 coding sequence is TGTGCCAGCAGCCCCTATACCGGGACAGCGGCCGTTTGGGACTTC.

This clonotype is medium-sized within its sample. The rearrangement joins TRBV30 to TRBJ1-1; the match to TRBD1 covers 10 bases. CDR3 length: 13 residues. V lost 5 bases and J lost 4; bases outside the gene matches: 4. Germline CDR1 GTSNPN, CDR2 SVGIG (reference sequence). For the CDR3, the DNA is TGTGCCTGGGAGCGGACAGGGGGCACTGAAGCTTTCTTT. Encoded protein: CAWERTGGTEAFF.

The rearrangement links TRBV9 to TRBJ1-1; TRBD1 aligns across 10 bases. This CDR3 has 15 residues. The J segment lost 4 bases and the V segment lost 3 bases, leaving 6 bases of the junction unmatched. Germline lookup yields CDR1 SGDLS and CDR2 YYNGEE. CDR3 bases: TGTGCCAGCAGCGGACGGACAGGGGGGTTCACTGAAGCTTTCTTT. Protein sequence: CASSGRTGGFTEAFF.

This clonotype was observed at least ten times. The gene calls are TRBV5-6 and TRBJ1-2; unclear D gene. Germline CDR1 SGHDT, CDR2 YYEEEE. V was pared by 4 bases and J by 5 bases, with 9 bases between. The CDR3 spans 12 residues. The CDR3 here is CASSPDQYGYTF. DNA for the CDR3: TGTGCCAGCAGCCCGGACCAATATGGCTACACCTTC.

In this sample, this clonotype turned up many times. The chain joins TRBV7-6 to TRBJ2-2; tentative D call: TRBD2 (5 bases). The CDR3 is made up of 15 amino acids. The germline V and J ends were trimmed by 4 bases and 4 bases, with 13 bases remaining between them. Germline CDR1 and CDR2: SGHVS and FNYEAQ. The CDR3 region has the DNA TGTGCCAGCAGCTCAGTCGGGGTCCTCACCGGGGAGCTGTTTTTT. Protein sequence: CASSSVGVLTGELFF.

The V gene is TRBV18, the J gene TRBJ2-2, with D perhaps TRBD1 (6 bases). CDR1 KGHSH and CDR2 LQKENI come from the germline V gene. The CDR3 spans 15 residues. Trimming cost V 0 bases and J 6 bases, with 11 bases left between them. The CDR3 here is CASSPPVAGAGELFF. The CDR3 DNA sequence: TGTGCCAGCTCACCACCTGTGGCAGGGGCCGGGGAGCTGTTTTTT. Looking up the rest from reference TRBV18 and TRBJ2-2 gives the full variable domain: NAGVMQNPRHLVRRRGQEARLRCSPMKGHSHVYWYRQLPEEGLKFMVYLQKENIIDESGMPKERFSAEFPKEGPSILRIQQVVRGDSAAYFCASSPPVAGAGELFFGEGSRLTVL.

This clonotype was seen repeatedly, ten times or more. The CDR3 DNA is TGTGCCAGTAGTTTATGGGGGTTCCCCGCGAACACCGGGGAGCTGTTTTTT. This sequence encodes CASSLWGFPANTGELFF. The V gene is TRBV19, the J gene TRBJ2-2; D may match TRBD1 or TRBD2 (5 bases each). The germline V and J ends were trimmed by 5 bases and 0 bases, with 16 bases remaining between them. This CDR3 comprises 17 residues. Germline CDR1 LNHDA, CDR2 SQIVND (reference sequence).

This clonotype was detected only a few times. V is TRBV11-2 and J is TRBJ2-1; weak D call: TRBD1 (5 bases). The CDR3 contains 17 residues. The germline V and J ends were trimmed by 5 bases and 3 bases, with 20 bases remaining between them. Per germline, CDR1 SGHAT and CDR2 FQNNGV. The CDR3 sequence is CASSRTGRTHHYNEQFF. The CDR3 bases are TGTGCCAGCAGCCGTACTGGGCGGACACACCACTACAATGAGCAGTTCTTC.

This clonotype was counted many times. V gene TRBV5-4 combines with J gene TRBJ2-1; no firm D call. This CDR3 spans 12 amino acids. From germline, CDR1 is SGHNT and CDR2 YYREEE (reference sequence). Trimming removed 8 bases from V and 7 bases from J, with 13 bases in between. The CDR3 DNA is TGTGCCAGTCGAAGTTGGGGAAATGAGCAGTTCTTC. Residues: CASRSWGNEQFF.

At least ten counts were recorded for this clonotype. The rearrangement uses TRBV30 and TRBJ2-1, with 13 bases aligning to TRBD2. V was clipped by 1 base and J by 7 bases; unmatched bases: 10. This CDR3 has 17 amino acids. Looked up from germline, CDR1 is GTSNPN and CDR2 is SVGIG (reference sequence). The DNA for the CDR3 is TGTGCCTGGAGTGCATATAGGACTAGCGGGAGCTTGAATGAGCAGTTCTTC. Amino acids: CAWSAYRTSGSLNEQFF.

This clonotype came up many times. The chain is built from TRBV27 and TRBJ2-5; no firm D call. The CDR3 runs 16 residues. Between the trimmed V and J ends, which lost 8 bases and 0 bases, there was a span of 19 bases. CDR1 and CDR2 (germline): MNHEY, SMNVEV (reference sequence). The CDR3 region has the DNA TGTGCCAGCGAATGGCCCACGTCGACAAACCAAGAGACCCAGTACTTC. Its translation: CASEWPTSTNQETQYF.